The 22 T cell receptor beta chains below come from one sample, sequenced in a study of human T cells and chemical hapten exposure. Time point given: patch test 2, 6 weeks after DPC sensitization. The treatment here: therapeutic diphenylcyclopropenone sensitization with weekly scalp DPC. Via MiXCR, TCRdb re-called the RACE reads, giving one row per CDR3 protein. The data contain about 350,000 distinct CDR3 sequences, about 6% of them singletons. Source: whole blood, taken in connection with sensitization to the hapten diphenylcyclopropenone (DPC). The receptors come from a woman between 18 and 29 years old with alopecia areata. Some clones in this sample may be carry-over from other donors' samples.

This clonotype was seen many times. V and J are TRBV6-5 and TRBJ1-5, with D uncertain. The germline gives CDR1 MNHEY, CDR2 SVGAGI. V shed 4 bases and J shed 7 bases, with 23 bases lying between them. The CDR3 covers 17 residues. CDR3 amino acids: CASSSVDVQLNGQPQHF. The DNA for the CDR3 is TGTGCCAGCAGTTCCGTGGACGTCCAGCTGAACGGGCAGCCCCAGCATTTT.

The sample holds a few counts of this clonotype. The J gene is TRBJ2-3, the V gene TRBV6-5; a possible D gene is TRBD1 (5 bases). The CDR3 runs 15 residues. V dropped 0 bases and J dropped 6 bases, with 13 bases sitting between them. CDR1 and CDR2 from the germline V gene are MNHEY and SVGAGI. CDR3 in amino acids: CASSYSKGAGDTQYF. CDR3 coding DNA: TGTGCCAGCAGTTACTCGAAAGGGGCCGGGGATACGCAGTATTTT.

This chain joins TRBV14 and TRBJ1-2; 8 nucleotides line up with TRBD1. The ends lost 3 bases at V and 3 bases at J; junction bases unmatched: 3. This CDR3 spans 14 amino acids. Germline V lookup: CDR1 SGHDN, CDR2 FVKESK. The CDR3, as DNA: TGTGCCAGCAGCCACGACAGGGGACACTATGGCTACACCTTC. Residues: CASSHDRGHYGYTF.

This sequence joins TRBV4-2 and TRBJ2-7; D possibly uses TRBD1 or TRBD2 (5 bases each). CDR1 and CDR2 (germline): LGHNA, YNFKEQ. The CDR3 is 18 amino acids. V was trimmed by 2 bases and J by 2 bases, leaving 22 bases between them. Here the CDR3 DNA reads TGTGCCAGCAGCCAATCATCTTTGTCGGGACGTATTGCCTACGAGCAGTACTTC. Its protein product is CASSQSSLSGRIAYEQYF.

This clonotype has a count of ten or more. The CDR3 coding sequence is TGCAGCGTTGACTGGGCAGGGAGGGCTAACTATGGCTACACCTTC. This gives the protein CSVDWAGRANYGYTF. The J gene is TRBJ1-2, the V gene TRBV29-1; a possible D gene is TRBD1 (5 bases). Germline CDR1 is SQVTM and CDR2 is ANQGSEA. V shed 3 bases and J shed 0 bases, with 14 bases lying between them. This CDR3 has 15 residues.

CDR3 nucleotides: TGTGCCAGCAGTTACGGCCTGGATAGTTGGGACAGGGGAAACTATGGCTACACCTTC. Translating gives CASSYGLDSWDRGNYGYTF. This chain uses TRBV6-5 with TRBJ1-2; 10 nucleotides align to TRBD1. Trimming cost V 2 bases and J 2 bases; bases outside gene matches: 14. Per germline, CDR1 MNHEY and CDR2 SVGAGI. The CDR3 contains 19 residues.

This clonotype has a count of ten or more. The CDR3 sequence is CASSSGQVSGANVLTF. The CDR3 DNA reads as TGCGCCAGCAGCTCGGGACAAGTCTCTGGGGCCAACGTCCTGACTTTC. The genes are TRBV10-2 and TRBJ2-6, with a tentative D call TRBD1 (6 bases). V was shortened by 6 bases and J by 0 bases, with 12 bases between the two germline ends. CDR1 WSHSY and CDR2 SAAADI come from the germline V gene. The CDR3 contains 16 residues.

The chain joins TRBV7-9 to TRBJ1-3; D is unclear. V shed 2 bases and J shed 5 bases, with 4 bases lying between them. The CDR3 consists of 12 residues. In germline, CDR1 is SEHNR, CDR2 FQNEAQ (reference sequence). CDR3 coding DNA: TGTGCCAGCAGCTTACAGCGAAACACCATATATTTT. This sequence encodes CASSLQRNTIYF.

This clonotype was seen repeatedly, ten times or more. This chain uses TRBV6-5 with TRBJ1-1; the D is unclear. The CDR3 has 12 amino acids. Trimming took off 0 bases at V and 1 base at J, with 0 bases between the two ends. In germline, CDR1 is MNHEY, CDR2 SVGAGI. The CDR3 reads CASSYSNTEAFF. As DNA, the CDR3 is TGTGCCAGCAGTTACTCGAACACTGAAGCTTTCTTT.

This clonotype was observed many times. The gene calls are TRBV6-2 or TRBV6-3 and TRBJ2-7; D call uncertain. Germline-derived CDR1 and CDR2 are MNHEY and SVGEGT. V dropped 4 bases and J dropped 3 bases, with 7 bases sitting between them. CDR3 length equals 12 residues. In DNA, the CDR3 is TGTGCCAGCAGTTCGACTGTCTACGAGCAGTACTTC. Translating it yields CASSSTVYEQYF.

This clonotype was seen ten or more times. The genes are TRBV6-5 and TRBJ1-2; D remains unclear. The CDR3 runs to 13 residues. Germline V CDR1 and CDR2: MNHEY, SVGAGI. Trimming stripped 2 bases from V and 4 bases from J, with 8 bases between. This CDR3 is CASSYGRGYGYTF. Written as DNA, the CDR3 is TGTGCCAGCAGTTACGGACGAGGCTATGGCTACACCTTC.

At least ten counts were recorded for this clonotype. V is TRBV12-5 and J is TRBJ2-1; TRBD1 matches at 7 bases. Unmatched junction bases numbered 7, after V lost 5 bases and J lost 6 bases. The CDR3 is 14 residues long. CDR1 is LGHNT and CDR2 is FRNRAP in the germline V gene. The CDR3 region is CASGQGQTSNEQFF. CDR3 DNA: TGTGCTAGTGGTCAGGGACAGACTTCCAATGAGCAGTTCTTC.

V and J are TRBV5-5 and TRBJ1-5; tentative D call: TRBD1 (6 bases). The CDR3 runs to 14 residues. Trimming removed 4 bases at V and 4 bases at J, with 12 bases between. CDR1 is SGHKS, CDR2 YYEKEE, per germline (reference sequence). The CDR3 is CASSPGTHNQPQHF. Written as DNA, the CDR3 is TGTGCCAGCAGCCCCGGGACACATAATCAGCCCCAGCATTTT.

The rearrangement joins TRBV28 to TRBJ1-2; D possibly corresponds to TRBD1 (6 bases). The CDR3 sequence is 12 residues long. V was clipped by 5 bases and J by 4 bases, with 8 bases between them. Looked up from germline, CDR1 is MDHEN and CDR2 is SYDVKM. CDR3 sequence: CASSGQPYGYTF. The CDR3 DNA reads TGTGCCAGCAGTGGACAGCCCTATGGCTACACCTTC.

The rearrangement links TRBV6-2 or TRBV6-3 to TRBJ1-1; 10 bases match TRBD1. This CDR3 is 16 amino acids long. Germline loops: CDR1 MNHEY, CDR2 SVGEGT. J gave up 0 bases and V 7 bases, and 8 bases lay outside the gene matches. The CDR3 DNA follows: TGTGCCAGCAAAGGACAGGGGGTGGTATTGAACACTGAAGCTTTCTTT. Its translation is CASKGQGVVLNTEAFF.

The V gene is TRBV6-6, the J gene TRBJ2-5; 8 bases are a match to TRBD1. From germline, CDR1 is MNHNY and CDR2 SVGAGI (reference sequence). This CDR3 is built from 13 residues. V gave up 7 bases and J gave up 2 bases; unmatched junction bases: 3. The DNA for the CDR3 is TGTGCCAGCACCAGGGGGCTACAAGAGACCCAGTACTTC. Encoded protein: CASTRGLQETQYF.

This clonotype was observed a few times. V usage is TRBV7-8 and J usage is TRBJ2-5; D is uncertain. Germline CDR1 is SGHVS and CDR2 is FQNEAQ. Trimming removed 5 bases from V and 1 base from J, with 8 bases in between. The CDR3 has 13 residues. The CDR3: CASSPQVQETQYF. Written as DNA, the CDR3 is TGTGCCAGCAGCCCGCAGGTCCAAGAGACCCAGTACTTC.

The table lists this clonotype with many counts. The chain carries TRBV7-8 and TRBJ1-2, with 9 bases lining up with TRBD1. CDR1 is SGHVS and CDR2 is FQNEAQ in the germline V gene. The CDR3 consists of 14 residues. V lost 5 bases to trimming and J lost 8 bases; unmatched junction nucleotides: 9. CDR3 coding DNA: TGTGCCAGCAGCCGAGATACAGGGGGCGCGGGCTACACCTTC. Its protein product is CASSRDTGGAGYTF.

This clonotype was recorded a few times. The chain couples TRBV27 to TRBJ1-3; 10 positions agree with TRBD1. Germline CDR1 MNHEY, CDR2 SMNVEV (reference sequence). The CDR3 has 18 residues. V shed 6 bases and J 0 bases; nucleotides not matched to a gene: 11. CDR3 DNA: TGTGCCAGCAGCCCGTCTCGTCGGACAGGGGGCTCTGGAAACACCATATATTTT. Amino acids: CASSPSRRTGGSGNTIYF.

This clonotype came up many times. The chain uses TRBV29-1 and TRBJ2-3, with TRBD2 identical over 7 bases. Germline V gene data show CDR1 as SQVTM and CDR2 as ANQGSEA. The J segment lost 2 bases and the V segment lost 4 bases, leaving 9 bases of the junction unmatched. This CDR3 spans 15 amino acids. In DNA, the CDR3 is TGCAGCGTTGCCCCACTTAGCGGGTTCACAGATACGCAGTATTTT. Protein sequence: CSVAPLSGFTDTQYF.

There are many counts of this clonotype. The chain employs TRBV6-6 and TRBJ1-1; TRBD1 might be the D (6 bases). Germline CDR1 reads MNHNY; CDR2 reads SVGAGI (reference sequence). There are 15 residues in the CDR3. The ends were cut back, 5 bases at V and 1 base at J, with 14 bases in the middle. The CDR3: CASSPLPTGNTEAFF. The CDR3 DNA follows: TGTGCCAGCAGTCCCCTCCCGACAGGGAACACTGAAGCTTTCTTT.

This clonotype appeared many times. The gene calls are TRBV6-1 and TRBJ1-5; no reliable D call. Germline V gives CDR1 MNHNS, CDR2 SASEGT. CDR3 size: 17 residues. The V gene lost 3 bases and the J gene lost 1 base, with 16 bases spanning the gap. The CDR3 coding sequence is TGTGCCAGCAGTGAGATCGTTACAGCTGGAAGCAATCAGCCCCAGCATTTT. Its protein is CASSEIVTAGSNQPQHF.